These T cell receptor beta chains were read from a single sample in a study of OX40 agonist ivuxolimab in advanced cancers. The repertoire was sequenced with immunoSEQ multiplex PCR; TCRdb's copy has only in-frame clones and lacks some. There are about 73,000 clones in the sample; about nine tenths occur only once, and 11% lies in the top ten. Sequenced here: CD4+ or CD8+ T cells sorted from blood, sampled in a trial of the OX40 agonist ivuxolimab. These receptors came from an adult with an advanced solid tumor such as melanoma, head and neck, liver or kidney cancer. Both conserved end residues are part of each CDR3. The D gene is left open where the match is weak. Size is omitted from some rows. Given values are once, few, many or a class for expanded clones.

clone size: NA; V gene: TRBV4-2; J gene: TRBJ2-7; D gene: TRBD2; CDR3 protein: CASSRGLAGSYEQYF; CDR3 DNA: TGTGCCAGCAGCCGGGGACTAGCAGGCTCCTACGAGCAGTACTTC
clone size: NA; V gene: TRBV27; J gene: TRBJ2-1; D gene: NA; CDR3 protein: CASRHGQKINEQFF; CDR3 DNA: TGTGCCAGCAGGCACGGCCAAAAGATCAATGAGCAGTTCTTC
clone size: NA; V gene: TRBV25-1; J gene: TRBJ2-3; D gene: NA; CDR3 protein: CASNQGPDTQYF; CDR3 DNA: TGTGCCTCAAACCAGGGCCCAGATACGCAGTATTTT
clone size: NA; V gene: TRBV27; J gene: TRBJ2-7; D gene: TRBD2; CDR3 protein: CASSFLTSGSSLGEQYF; CDR3 DNA: TGTGCCAGCAGTTTTCTGACTAGCGGTAGTAGCCTGGGGGAGCAGTACTTC
clone size: NA; V gene: TRBV7-8; J gene: TRBJ2-1; D gene: NA; CDR3 protein: CASSLTPADANEQFF; CDR3 DNA: TGTGCCAGCAGCCTAACACCAGCGGACGCGAATGAGCAGTTCTTC
clone size: NA; V gene: TRBV9; J gene: TRBJ2-3; D gene: NA; CDR3 protein: CASSVEGTDTQYF; CDR3 DNA: TGTGCCAGCAGCGTAGAAGGGACAGATACGCAGTATTTT
clone size: NA; V gene: TRBV27; J gene: TRBJ1-1; D gene: NA; CDR3 protein: CASSVGHNTEAFF; CDR3 DNA: TGTGCCAGCAGTGTGGGACATAACACTGAAGCTTTCTTT
clone size: once; V gene: TRBV5-1; J gene: TRBJ1-3; D gene: NA; CDR3 protein: CASRLDLGYGNTIYF; CDR3 DNA: TGCGCCAGCAGGCTGGACTTGGGGTACGGAAACACCATATATTTT
clone size: once; V gene: TRBV9; J gene: TRBJ2-1; D gene: NA; CDR3 protein: CASSVAGRKEQFF; CDR3 DNA: TGTGCCAGCAGCGTAGCAGGTCGAAAAGAGCAGTTCTTC
clone size: NA; V gene: TRBV27; J gene: TRBJ2-7; D gene: NA; CDR3 protein: CASSLSLTYEQYF; CDR3 DNA: TGTGCCAGCAGTTTATCGCTAACCTACGAGCAGTACTTC
clone size: NA; V gene: TRBV6-1; J gene: TRBJ1-3; D gene: NA; CDR3 protein: CASSERHYDSGNTIYF; CDR3 DNA: TGTGCCAGCAGTGAAAGACACTACGACTCTGGAAACACCATATATTTT
clone size: NA; V gene: TRBV7-9; J gene: TRBJ2-1; D gene: NA; CDR3 protein: CASSLVDSLSSYNEQFF; CDR3 DNA: TGTGCCAGCAGCTTAGTTGACAGCCTGAGCTCCTACAATGAGCAGTTCTTC
clone size: NA; V gene: TRBV2; J gene: TRBJ2-1; D gene: NA; CDR3 protein: CATPHGMSSYNEQFF; CDR3 DNA: TGTGCTACCCCGCACGGGATGAGTTCCTACAATGAGCAGTTCTTC
clone size: NA; V gene: TRBV5-4; J gene: TRBJ2-1; D gene: NA; CDR3 protein: CASGVLSYNEQFF; CDR3 DNA: TGTGCCAGCGGCGTTCTCTCCTACAATGAGCAGTTCTTC
clone size: once; V gene: TRBV7-9; J gene: TRBJ2-7; D gene: NA; CDR3 protein: CASSLYDEQYF; CDR3 DNA: TGTGCCAGCAGCCTCTATGACGAGCAGTACTTC
clone size: NA; V gene: TRBV11-2; J gene: TRBJ2-1; D gene: NA; CDR3 protein: CASSSMYNEQFF; CDR3 DNA: TGTGCCAGCAGCTCTATGTACAATGAGCAGTTCTTC
clone size: once; V gene: TRBV11-2; J gene: TRBJ2-1; D gene: TRBD1; CDR3 protein: CASSLALRDRVWNEQFF; CDR3 DNA: TGTGCCAGCAGCTTAGCCCTCCGGGACAGGGTTTGGAATGAGCAGTTCTTC
clone size: NA; V gene: TRBV19; J gene: TRBJ2-1; D gene: TRBD1; CDR3 protein: CASTGQGDNEQFF; CDR3 DNA: TGTGCCAGTACCGGTCAGGGGGACAATGAGCAGTTCTTC
clone size: NA; V gene: TRBV19; J gene: TRBJ1-3; D gene: NA; CDR3 protein: CASSIWAIPGPSSGNTIYF; CDR3 DNA: TGTGCCAGTAGTATCTGGGCTATCCCTGGACCTTCCTCTGGAAACACCATATATTTT
clone size: NA; V gene: TRBV11-2; J gene: TRBJ2-5; D gene: NA; CDR3 protein: CASSQDSYQETQYF; CDR3 DNA: TGTGCCAGCAGCCAAGACAGTTACCAAGAGACCCAGTACTTC